Sequencing of this T cell receptor beta chain was carried out in a study of T cells in tumors after PD-1 blockade. Whole-study context: Some patients also took daily vismodegib 150 mg during anti-PD-1 treatment. On average, peripheral blood gave some 120,000 TCR templates and tens of thousands of unique clonotypes.

V lost 1 base and J lost 2; bases outside the gene matches: 6. Germline CDR1 SGDLS, CDR2 YYNGEE. CDR3 size: 17 residues. This clone came up many times. Data came from immunoSEQ multiplex PCR; TCRdb stores just in-frame clones and leaves some out. This sample has about 33,000 clones, with 78% found just once. Sequenced here: PBMCs, sampled before anti-PD-1 treatment. This chain uses TRBV9 with TRBJ2-4; 10 bases line up with TRBD2. The source of this sequence is a human donor with basal cell carcinoma. This CDR3 is CASSVQSGGGPKNIQYF. Here the CDR3 DNA reads TGTGCCAGCAGCGTACAAAGCGGGGGGGGCCCCAAAAACATTCAGTACTTC.